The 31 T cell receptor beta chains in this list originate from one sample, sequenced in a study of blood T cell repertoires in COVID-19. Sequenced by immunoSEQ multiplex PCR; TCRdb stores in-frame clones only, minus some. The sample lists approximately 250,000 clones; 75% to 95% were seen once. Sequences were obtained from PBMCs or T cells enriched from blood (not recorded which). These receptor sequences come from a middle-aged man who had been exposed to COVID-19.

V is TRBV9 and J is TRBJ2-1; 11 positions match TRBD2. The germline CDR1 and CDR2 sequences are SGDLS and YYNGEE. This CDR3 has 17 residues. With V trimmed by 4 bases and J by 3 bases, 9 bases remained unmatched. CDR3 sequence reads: CASSFRTGTSGYNEQFF. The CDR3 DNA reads TGTGCCAGCAGCTTCCGGACCGGGACTAGCGGCTACAATGAGCAGTTCTTC.

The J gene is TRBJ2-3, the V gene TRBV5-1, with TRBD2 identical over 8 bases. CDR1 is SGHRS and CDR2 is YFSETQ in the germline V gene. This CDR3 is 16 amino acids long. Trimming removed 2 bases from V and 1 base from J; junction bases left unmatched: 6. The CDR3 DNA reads TGCGCCAGCAGCTTAATAGCGGGAACTGGCACAGATACGCAGTATTTT. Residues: CASSLIAGTGTDTQYF.

The CDR3 sequence: CASSGTVRTAYGYTF. In DNA form, the CDR3 reads TGTGCCAGCAGCGGGACTGTTAGGACAGCCTATGGCTACACCTTC. The chain combines TRBV9 with TRBJ1-2, with D possibly matching TRBD1 (6 bases). V was trimmed by 3 bases and J by 4 bases, leaving 16 bases between them. The CDR3 runs 15 residues. Germline CDR1 and CDR2: SGDLS and YYNGEE. The full variable domain, with the rest looked up from reference TRBV9 and TRBJ1-2, is DSGVTQTPKHLITATGQRVTLRCSPRSGDLSVYWYQQSLDQGLQFLIQYYNGEERAKGNILERFSAQQFPDLHSELNLSSLELGDSALYFCASSGTVRTAYGYTFGSGTRLTVV.

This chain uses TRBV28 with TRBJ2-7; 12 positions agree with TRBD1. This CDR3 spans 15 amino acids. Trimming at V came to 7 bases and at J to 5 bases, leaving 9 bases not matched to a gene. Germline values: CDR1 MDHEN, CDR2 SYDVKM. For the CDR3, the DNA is TGTGCCAGCATTCCGGGACAGGGGGCTTTCGACGAGCAGTACTTC. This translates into CASIPGQGAFDEQYF.

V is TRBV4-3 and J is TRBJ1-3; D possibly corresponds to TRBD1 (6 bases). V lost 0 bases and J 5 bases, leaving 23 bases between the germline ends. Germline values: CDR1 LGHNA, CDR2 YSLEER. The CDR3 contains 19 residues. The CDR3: CASSQDRKLRGTSRNTIYF. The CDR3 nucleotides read TGCGCCAGCAGCCAAGATCGGAAGTTGAGGGGGACGTCTCGAAACACCATATATTTT.

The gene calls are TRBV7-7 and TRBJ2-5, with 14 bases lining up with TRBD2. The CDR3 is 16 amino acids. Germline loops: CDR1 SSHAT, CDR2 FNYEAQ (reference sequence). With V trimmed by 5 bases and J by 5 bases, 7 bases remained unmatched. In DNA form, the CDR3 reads TGTGCCAGCAGCCAGGGACTAGCGGGAGCTCGGGAGACCCAGTACTTC. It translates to CASSQGLAGARETQYF.

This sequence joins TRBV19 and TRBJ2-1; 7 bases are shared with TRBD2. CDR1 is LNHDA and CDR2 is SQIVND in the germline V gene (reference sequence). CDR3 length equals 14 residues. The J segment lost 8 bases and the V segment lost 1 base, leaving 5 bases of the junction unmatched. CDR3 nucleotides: TGTGCCAGTAGTATAGTTGGCGGGAGAGATGAGCAGTTCTTC. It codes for CASSIVGGRDEQFF.

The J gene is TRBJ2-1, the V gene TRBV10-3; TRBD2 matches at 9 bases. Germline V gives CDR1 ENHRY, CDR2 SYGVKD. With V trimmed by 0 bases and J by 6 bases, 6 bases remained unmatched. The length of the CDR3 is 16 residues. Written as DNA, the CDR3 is TGTGCCATCAGTGAGTCGACTAGCGGTAATATCAATGAGCAGTTCTTC. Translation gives CAISESTSGNINEQFF.

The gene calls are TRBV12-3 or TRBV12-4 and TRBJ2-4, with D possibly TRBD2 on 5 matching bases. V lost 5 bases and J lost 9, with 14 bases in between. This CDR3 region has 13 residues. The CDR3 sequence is CASSPTRESIQYF. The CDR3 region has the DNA TGTGCCAGCAGTCCAACCCGGGAATCCATTCAGTACTTC.

CDR3 in DNA: TGCGCCAGCAGCTTGGGCGACAGGGGGAATGGCTACACCTTC. Its translation is CASSLGDRGNGYTF. This rearrangement joins TRBV5-1 to TRBJ1-2; 9 bases are a match to TRBD1. From germline, CDR1 is SGHRS and CDR2 YFSETQ. This CDR3 is 14 amino acids long. The junction had 3 bases not matched to a gene; V was cut back by 0 bases and J by 6 bases.

The CDR3 DNA reads TGTGCCAGCAGTATACTCCTAGTAAGGGGCTTTGGAGGGCAGCCCCAGCATTTT. It translates to CASSILLVRGFGGQPQHF. The chain has TRBV28 and TRBJ1-5; weak D call: TRBD1 (5 bases). This CDR3 has 18 residues. Germline loops: CDR1 MDHEN, CDR2 SYDVKM. Trimming shortened V by 5 bases and J by 7 bases, and 27 bases separated the two germline ends. The complete variable domain, with remaining parts taken from reference TRBV28 and TRBJ1-5, reads DVKVTQSSRYLVKRTGEKVFLECVQDMDHENMFWYRQDPGLGLRLIYFSYDVKMKEKGDIPEGYSVSREKKERFSLILESASTNQTSMYLCASSILLVRGFGGQPQHFGDGTRLSIL.

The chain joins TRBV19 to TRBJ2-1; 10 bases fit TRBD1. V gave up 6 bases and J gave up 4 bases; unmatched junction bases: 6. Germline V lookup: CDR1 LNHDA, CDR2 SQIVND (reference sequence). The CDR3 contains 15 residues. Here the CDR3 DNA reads TGTGCCAGTAGCACGGACAGGGGGGCTTACAATGAGCAGTTCTTC. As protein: CASSTDRGAYNEQFF.

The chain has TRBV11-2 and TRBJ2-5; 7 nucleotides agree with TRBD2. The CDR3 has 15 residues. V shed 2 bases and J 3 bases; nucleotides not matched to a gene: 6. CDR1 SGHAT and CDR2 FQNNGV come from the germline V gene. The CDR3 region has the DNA TGTGCCAGCAGCTTAAATGGACTAGACAAAGAGACCCAGTACTTC. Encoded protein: CASSLNGLDKETQYF.

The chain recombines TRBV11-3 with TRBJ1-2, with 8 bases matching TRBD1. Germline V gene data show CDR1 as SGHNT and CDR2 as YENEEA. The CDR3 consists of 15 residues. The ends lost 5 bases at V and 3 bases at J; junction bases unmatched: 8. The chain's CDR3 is CASSLGQARDYGYTF. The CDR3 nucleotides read TGTGCCAGCAGCCTGGGACAGGCACGGGACTATGGCTACACCTTC.

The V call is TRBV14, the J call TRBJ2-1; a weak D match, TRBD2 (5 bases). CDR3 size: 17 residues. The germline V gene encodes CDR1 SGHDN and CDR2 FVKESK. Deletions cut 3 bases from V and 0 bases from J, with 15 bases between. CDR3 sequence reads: CASSQAKRTSSYNEQFF. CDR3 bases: TGTGCCAGCAGCCAGGCTAAGCGGACGAGCTCCTACAATGAGCAGTTCTTC.

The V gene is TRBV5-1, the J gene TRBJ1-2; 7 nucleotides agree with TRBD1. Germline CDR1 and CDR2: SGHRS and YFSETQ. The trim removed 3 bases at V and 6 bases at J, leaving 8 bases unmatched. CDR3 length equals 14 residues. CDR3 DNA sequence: TGCGCCAGCAGCTATACAGGGGTTATGGATGGCTACACCTTC. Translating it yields CASSYTGVMDGYTF.

The CDR3 bases are TGCGCCAGCAGCCAAGTACACGGACAGGGAAATCAGCCCCAGCATTTT. This translates into CASSQVHGQGNQPQHF. The genes are TRBV4-1 and TRBJ1-5; 8 bases agree with TRBD1. This CDR3 is built from 16 residues. The germline CDR1 and CDR2 sequences are MGHRA and YSYEKL. The trim removed 1 base at V and 4 bases at J, leaving 6 bases unmatched.

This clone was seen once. The CDR3 nucleotides read TGCGCCAGCAGCCAAGGGTTACGGGAGGCACTTACCGGGGAGCTGTTTTTT. It translates to CASSQGLREALTGELFF. V gene TRBV4-3 combines with J gene TRBJ2-2, with 7 bases matching TRBD2. The CDR3 extends over 17 amino acids. Germline V gives CDR1 LGHNA, CDR2 YSLEER. Trimming at V came to 1 base and at J to 5 bases, leaving 10 bases not matched to a gene.

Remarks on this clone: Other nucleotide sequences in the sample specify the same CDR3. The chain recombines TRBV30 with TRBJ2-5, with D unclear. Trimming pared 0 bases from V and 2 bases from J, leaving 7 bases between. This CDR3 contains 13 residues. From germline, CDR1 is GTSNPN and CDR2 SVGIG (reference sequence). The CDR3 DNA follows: TGTGCCTGGAGTGTACCGGGTCAAGAGACCCAGTACTTC. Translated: CAWSVPGQETQYF.

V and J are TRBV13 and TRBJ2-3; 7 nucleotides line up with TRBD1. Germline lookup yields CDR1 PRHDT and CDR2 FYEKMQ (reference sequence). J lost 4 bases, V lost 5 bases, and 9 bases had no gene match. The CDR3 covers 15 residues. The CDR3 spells CASSGNRGGADTQYF. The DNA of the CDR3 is TGTGCCAGCAGCGGGAACAGGGGTGGAGCAGATACGCAGTATTTT.

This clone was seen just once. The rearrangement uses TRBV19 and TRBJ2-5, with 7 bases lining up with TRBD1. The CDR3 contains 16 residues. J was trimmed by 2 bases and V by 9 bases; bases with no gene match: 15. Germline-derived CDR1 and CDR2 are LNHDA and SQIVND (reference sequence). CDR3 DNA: TGTGCCAGCAACCTGGGGGCAGGGGGTTATCAAGAGACCCAGTACTTC. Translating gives CASNLGAGGYQETQYF.

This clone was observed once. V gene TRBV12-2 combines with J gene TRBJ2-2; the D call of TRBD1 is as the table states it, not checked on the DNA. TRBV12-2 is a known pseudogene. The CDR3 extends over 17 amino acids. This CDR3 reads CATQGYWGPANTGELFF. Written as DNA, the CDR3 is TGTGCAACCCAGGGGTATTGGGGGCCGGCGAACACCGGGGAGCTGTTTTTT.

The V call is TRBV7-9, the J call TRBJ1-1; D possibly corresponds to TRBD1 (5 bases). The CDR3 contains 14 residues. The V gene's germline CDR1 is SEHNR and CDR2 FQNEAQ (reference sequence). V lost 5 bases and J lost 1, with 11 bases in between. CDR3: CASSPDSKNTEAFF. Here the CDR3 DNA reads TGTGCCAGCAGCCCCGACAGCAAGAACACTGAAGCTTTCTTT.

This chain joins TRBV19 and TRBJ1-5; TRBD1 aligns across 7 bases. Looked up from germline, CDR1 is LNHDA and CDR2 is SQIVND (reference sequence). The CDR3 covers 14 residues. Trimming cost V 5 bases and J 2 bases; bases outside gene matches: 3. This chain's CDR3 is CASSVGQGNQPQHF. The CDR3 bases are TGTGCCAGTAGTGTCGGACAGGGCAATCAGCCCCAGCATTTT.

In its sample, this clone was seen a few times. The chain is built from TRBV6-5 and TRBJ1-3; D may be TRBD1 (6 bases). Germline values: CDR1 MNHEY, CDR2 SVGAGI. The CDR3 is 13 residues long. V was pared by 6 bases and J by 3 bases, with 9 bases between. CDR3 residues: CASRRQVGNTIYF. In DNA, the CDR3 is TGTGCCAGCAGACGACAGGTTGGAAACACCATATATTTT.

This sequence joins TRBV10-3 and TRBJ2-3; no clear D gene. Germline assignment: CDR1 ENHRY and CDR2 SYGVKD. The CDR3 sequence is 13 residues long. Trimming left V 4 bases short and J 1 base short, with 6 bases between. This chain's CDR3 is CAISGGGTDTQYF. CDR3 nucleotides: TGTGCCATCAGTGGAGGAGGCACAGATACGCAGTATTTT.

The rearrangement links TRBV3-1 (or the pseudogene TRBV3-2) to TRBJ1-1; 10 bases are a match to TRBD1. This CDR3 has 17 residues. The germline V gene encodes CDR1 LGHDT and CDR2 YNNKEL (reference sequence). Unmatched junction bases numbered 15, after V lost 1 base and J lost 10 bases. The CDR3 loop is CASSQVKKEGQGKGAFF. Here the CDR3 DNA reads TGTGCCAGCAGCCAAGTGAAGAAGGAGGGACAGGGGAAGGGAGCTTTCTTT.

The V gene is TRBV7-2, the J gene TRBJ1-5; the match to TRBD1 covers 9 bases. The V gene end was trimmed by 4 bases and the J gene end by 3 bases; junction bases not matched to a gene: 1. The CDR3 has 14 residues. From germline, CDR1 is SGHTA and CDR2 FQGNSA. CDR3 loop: CASSWDRANQPQHF. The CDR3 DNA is TGTGCCAGCAGCTGGGACAGGGCCAATCAGCCCCAGCATTTT.

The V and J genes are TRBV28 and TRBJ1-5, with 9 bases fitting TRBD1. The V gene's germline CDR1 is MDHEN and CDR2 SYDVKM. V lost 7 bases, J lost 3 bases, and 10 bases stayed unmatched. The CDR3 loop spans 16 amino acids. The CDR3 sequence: CASTRLGTGFNQPQHF. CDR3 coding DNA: TGTGCCAGCACCCGGCTTGGGACAGGGTTCAATCAGCCCCAGCATTTT.

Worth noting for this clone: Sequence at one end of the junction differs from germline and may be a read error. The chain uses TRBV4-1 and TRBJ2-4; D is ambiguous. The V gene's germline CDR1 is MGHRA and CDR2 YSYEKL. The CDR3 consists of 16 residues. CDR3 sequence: CASSEDRITGGNIQYF. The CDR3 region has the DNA TGCGCCAGCAGCGAAGACCGGATCACGGGTGGAAACATTCAGTACTTC.

CDR3 nucleotides: TGTGCCAGCAGCCAGACAGCGAACACCGGGGAGCTGTTTTTT. It translates to CASSQTANTGELFF. The V gene is TRBV11-2, the J gene TRBJ2-2; D may be TRBD1 (5 bases). The CDR3 extends over 14 amino acids. Germline-derived CDR1 and CDR2 are SGHAT and FQNNGV. Trimming left V 5 bases short and J 0 bases short, with 7 bases between.